This is a list of T cell receptor beta chains from one sample in a study of blood T cell repertoires in COVID-19. Using immunoSEQ multiplex PCR, the repertoire was profiled, and TCRdb retains in-frame clones only, with some absent. The data contain 200,000 to 300,000 clones, around 86% of them singletons. Specimen: PBMCs or T cells enriched from blood (not recorded which). The receptors come from a woman aged 40 to 55 with acute COVID-19. Each CDR3 is given with its conserved first and last residue. The D gene is left open where the match is weak. Rows may omit the clone size; those that give it use once, few, many or a size class.

TRBV2	NA	NA	TRBJ2-7	CASSELGRGHEQYF	TGTGCCAGCAGTGAATTGGGCAGGGGCCACGAGCAGTACTTC
TRBV19	TRBD2	NA	TRBJ2-1	CASSPPLGLADRSSYNEQFF	TGTGCCAGTAGTCCACCCCTGGGACTAGCGGATAGGAGCTCCTACAATGAGCAGTTCTTC
TRBV19	NA	NA	TRBJ1-6	CASRNRVGDSPLHF	TGTGCCAGTAGAAACCGGGTGGGAGATTCACCCCTCCACTTT
TRBV7-2	NA	NA	TRBJ2-1	CASSTQQLATGYNEQFF	TGTGCCAGCAGCACACAACAACTAGCGACAGGCTACAATGAGCAGTTCTTC
TRBV30	NA	NA	TRBJ1-6	CAWNIGASLNSPLHF	TGTGCCTGGAATATAGGGGCTTCTCTAAATTCACCCCTCCACTTT
TRBV14	TRBD1	NA	TRBJ2-7	CASSPGDREYDEQYF	TGTGCCAGCAGCCCTGGGGACAGGGAATACGACGAGCAGTACTTC
TRBV19	TRBD1	few	TRBJ1-2	CASSPLSGRGQFGYTF	TGTGCCAGTAGTCCCCTCTCAGGCAGGGGGCAGTTTGGCTACACCTTC
TRBV18	TRBD2	once	TRBJ2-3	CASSPLEIAGITDTQYF	TGTGCCAGCTCACCCCTGGAAATAGCGGGAATAACAGATACGCAGTATTTT
TRBV19	NA	NA	TRBJ2-7	CASSIRQSSYEQYF	TGTGCCAGTAGTATCCGACAGAGCTCCTACGAGCAGTACTTC
TRBV6-5	NA	NA	TRBJ1-5	CASSLQGSQPQHF	TGTGCCAGCAGTTTGCAGGGTAGTCAGCCCCAGCATTTT
TRBV30	NA	once	TRBJ1-2	CAWSLTKGVGYTF	TGTGCCTGGAGTCTTACGAAGGGGGTAGGCTACACCTTC
TRBV5-1	TRBD1	NA	TRBJ1-1	CASRTTGDTEAFF	TGCGCCAGCAGAACGACAGGGGACACTGAAGCTTTCTTT
TRBV5-1	TRBD1	NA	TRBJ1-2	CASSRTGSSYGYTF	TGCGCCAGCAGCCGGACAGGTTCGAGCTATGGCTACACCTTC
TRBV19	TRBD1	NA	TRBJ2-3	CASSLGQGSDTQYF	TGTGCCAGTAGCTTGGGACAGGGCTCAGATACGCAGTATTTT
TRBV7-3	NA	NA	TRBJ2-1	CASSLARGGNEQFF	TGTGCCAGCAGCTTAGCTAGAGGAGGCAATGAGCAGTTCTTC
TRBV6-5	NA	once	TRBJ2-1	CASSSPSVYNEQFF	TGTGCCAGCAGTTCGCCTAGCGTCTACAATGAGCAGTTCTTC
TRBV29-1	TRBD1	NA	TRBJ2-1	CSVGTGDSYNEQFF	TGCAGCGTGGGAACAGGGGACTCCTACAATGAGCAGTTCTTC
TRBV9	NA	NA	TRBJ1-5	CASSRTGRGQPQHF	TGTGCCAGCAGCAGGACTGGACGAGGTCAGCCCCAGCATTTT
TRBV19	NA	NA	TRBJ2-3	CASSSDFSTDTQYF	TGTGCCAGTAGTAGCGATTTTAGCACAGATACGCAGTATTTT
TRBV7-3	NA	NA	TRBJ2-1	CASSLRGGTAYNEQFF	TGTGCCAGCAGCTTAAGGGGCGGGACAGCTTACAATGAGCAGTTCTTC
TRBV20-1	TRBD2	NA	TRBJ2-5	CSASRASGMVETQYF	TGCAGTGCTAGTCGTGCTAGCGGGATGGTGGAGACCCAGTACTTC
TRBV11-3	TRBD2	NA	TRBJ2-7	CASSQAREASYEQYF	TGTGCCAGCAGCCAAGCACGGGAGGCATCCTACGAGCAGTACTTC
TRBV7-8	NA	NA	TRBJ2-7	CASSFKGAGEQYF	TGTGCCAGCAGCTTTAAAGGGGCTGGTGAGCAGTACTTC
TRBV27	TRBD1	NA	TRBJ2-7	CASQLKTGPTYEQYF	TGTGCCAGCCAGCTTAAGACAGGGCCAACCTACGAGCAGTACTTC
TRBV15	NA	NA	TRBJ2-1	CATSREISSAYNEQFF	TGTGCCACCAGCAGAGAAATCTCATCGGCCTACAATGAGCAGTTCTTC
TRBV3-1/TRBV3-2	NA	NA	TRBJ2-1	CASSQDFNEQFF	TGTGCCAGCAGCCAAGACTTCAATGAGCAGTTCTTC
TRBV30	TRBD2	once	TRBJ2-1	CAWSERDSGRAGWRENEQFF	TGTGCCTGGAGTGAACGGGACTCCGGTCGAGCGGGATGGAGGGAGAATGAGCAGTTCTTC
TRBV27	NA	NA	TRBJ1-5	CASRAGLSNQPQHF	TGTGCCAGCAGAGCTGGGCTCAGCAATCAGCCCCAGCATTTT
TRBV19	TRBD1	NA	TRBJ1-5	CASSMVTHTGGPFSNQPQHF	TGTGCCAGTAGTATGGTCACTCACACAGGGGGACCATTTAGCAATCAGCCCCAGCATTTT
TRBV5-1	NA	NA	TRBJ2-7	CASSAAVGVAAFYEQYF	TGCGCCAGCAGCGCTGCAGTAGGTGTAGCGGCCTTCTACGAGCAGTACTTC
TRBV14	TRBD1	NA	TRBJ1-1	CASSQPIQGHTEAFF	TGTGCCAGCAGCCAACCGATACAGGGGCACACTGAAGCTTTCTTT
TRBV11-3	NA	NA	TRBJ1-1	CASSSDSRGRTEAFF	TGTGCCAGCAGCTCGGACAGCAGGGGTCGGACTGAAGCTTTCTTT
TRBV5-5	NA	NA	TRBJ1-5	CASSFSRAGNQPQHF	TGTGCCAGCAGCTTCAGCAGGGCGGGCAATCAGCCCCAGCATTTT
TRBV11-2	TRBD2	once	TRBJ2-7	CASSLVRGRSYEQYF	TGTGCCAGCAGCTTAGTTCGCGGGAGGTCCTACGAGCAGTACTTC
TRBV3-1/TRBV3-2	NA	NA	TRBJ1-2	CASSPKPETAFYGYTF	TGTGCCAGCAGCCCCAAGCCCGAGACAGCCTTTTATGGCTACACCTTC
TRBV6-1	TRBD1	once	TRBJ2-5	CASSEDRASETQYF	TGTGCCAGCAGTGAGGACAGGGCGTCAGAGACCCAGTACTTC